These 18 T cell receptor beta chains were sequenced from one sample in a study of tumor and adjacent non-tumor tissue in lung cancer. The library came from three nested PCR rounds adapted from ARM-PCR protocols. TCRdb ran MiXCR on the multiplex PCR reads and lists one entry per CDR3 protein. The repertoire holds around 80,000 distinct CDR3 sequences, with roughly 80% as singletons. RNA was extracted from bulk tissue without any cell sorting. Distant lung tissue was collected more than 3 cm away from the tumor edge. The material sequenced was distant non-tumor lung tissue. Receptor source: a man aged 60 to 69 with non-small cell lung cancer.

The chain links TRBV10-3 to TRBJ2-2, with no clear D. V was clipped by 5 bases and J by 2 bases, with 15 bases between them. The germline CDR1 and CDR2 sequences are ENHRY and SYGVKD. This CDR3 comprises 16 residues. The CDR3 nucleotides read TGTGCCATCAGTCGAACTCAGGCCAGTAACACCGGGGAGCTGTTTTTT. Its protein product is CAISRTQASNTGELFF.

A note on this clonotype: No conserved phenylalanine or tryptophan ends this CDR3, so it is likely a read error. V gene TRBV4-1 combines with J gene TRBJ2-1, with D perhaps matching TRBD2 (5 bases). The ends were cut back, 3 bases at V and 9 bases at J, with 12 bases in the middle. This CDR3 is 13 amino acids long. Germline V gene lookup returns CDR1 MGHRA and CDR2 YSYEKL. The CDR3 nucleotides read TGCGCCAGCAGCCAGAAGGGAGACTCTGAGCAGTTCTTA. This encodes CASSQKGDSEQFL.

Remarks on this clonotype: An end of the junction differs from the germline gene, which may be a read error. The chain combines TRBV11-2 with TRBJ2-2, with D possibly matching TRBD2 (5 bases). The V gene's germline CDR1 is SGHAT and CDR2 FQNNGV. The CDR3 is 15 residues long. The CDR3 nucleotides are TGTGCCAGCAGCGAAGGTGGCCAAGTCACCGGGGAGTTGTTTTTT. It specifies CASSEGGQVTGELFF.

The rearrangement joins TRBV4-3 to TRBJ2-1, with TRBD2 matching over 13 bases. This CDR3 spans 18 amino acids. V gave up 1 base and J gave up 4 bases; unmatched junction bases: 7. The germline CDR1 and CDR2 sequences are LGHNA and YSLEER. The CDR3 DNA follows: TGCGCCAGCAGCCAAGGACTAGCGGGAGGAGGCATATACAATGAGCAGTTCTTC. It encodes CASSQGLAGGGIYNEQFF.

Concerning this clonotype itself: One end of the junction does not line up with germline, which may come from a read error. The CDR3 DNA is TGTGCCAGCAGCACGGGACAGGGACTTACCGTGGAGCTGTTTTTT. Its translation: CASSTGQGLTVELFF. This chain links TRBV11-2 with TRBJ2-2, with 9 bases lining up with TRBD1. Germline lookup yields CDR1 SGHAT and CDR2 FQNNGV. CDR3 length: 15 amino acids.

V usage is TRBV10-3 and J usage is TRBJ2-7; D gene uncertain. This CDR3 is built from 13 residues. Between the trimmed V and J ends, which lost 7 bases and 2 bases, there was a span of 12 bases. Germline V gives CDR1 ENHRY, CDR2 SYGVKD. CDR3 sequence reads: CAIKRVLAYEQYF. CDR3 DNA sequence: TGTGCCATCAAGAGAGTCCTAGCCTACGAGCAGTACTTC.

Turning to this clonotype: A junction end diverges from the germline sequence, so it may reflect a read error. The chain joins TRBV11-2 to TRBJ2-7; possible D gene TRBD2, 5 bases. The CDR3 totals 15 residues. Germline loops: CDR1 SGHAT, CDR2 FQNNGV. The CDR3 sequence is CASSLTTIGSYVQYF. CDR3 nucleotide sequence: TGTGCCAGCAGCTTAACGACTATCGGATCTTACGTGCAGTACTTC. The entire variable domain, with the rest obtained from reference TRBV11-2 and TRBJ2-7, is as follows: EAGVAQSPRYKIIEKRQSVAFWCNPISGHATLYWYQQILGQGPKLLIQFQNNGVVDDSQLPKDRFSAERLKGVDSTLKIQPAKLEDSAVYLCASSLTTIGSYVQYFGPGTRLTVT.

As regards this clonotype: This is likely a read error, given that the CDR3 carries no conserved phenylalanine or tryptophan at its end. It is unclear where the CDR3 begins or ends on the DNA, so no DNA is shown, and the CDR3 is as TCRdb lists it. This rearrangement joins TRBV11-2 to TRBJ2-5; the table's TRBD1 call for D was not verified on the DNA. Germline V CDR1 and CDR2: SGHAT, FQNNGV. Counting both end residues, the CDR3 totals 13 amino acids. This CDR3 is CATSSIGEETQYS.

As regards this clonotype: Germline is not matched at one junction end, which may reflect a read error. The chain employs TRBV20-1 and TRBJ1-1; TRBD1 might be the D (5 bases). CDR3 length: 16 amino acids. In germline, CDR1 is DFQATT, CDR2 SNEGSKA (reference sequence). In DNA, the CDR3 is TGCAGTGCCCCGACCGGGACTAAGACCATGAACACTGATGCTTTCTTT. Encoded protein: CSAPTGTKTMNTDAFF.

About this clonotype: No conserved phenylalanine or tryptophan ends this CDR3, so it is likely a read error. V and J are TRBV6-1 and TRBJ2-5, with TRBD2 matching over 13 bases. The V gene's germline CDR1 is MNHNS and CDR2 SASEGT. The length of the CDR3 is 17 residues. The CDR3 nucleotides are TGTGCCTGCAGAAAGGGACTAGCGGGAAAGGACCAAGAGACCCAGTACTAC. As protein: CACRKGLAGKDQETQYY.

Remarks on this clonotype: Germline and junction disagree at one end, which may indicate a read error. This sequence joins TRBV11-2 and TRBJ1-3; no clear D. The CDR3 spans 15 residues. The germline V gene encodes CDR1 SGHAT and CDR2 FQNNGV. CDR3 nucleotide sequence: TGTGCCAGCAGTTTAGGGCGTGGCCCCGGAAACACCATATATTTT. This encodes CASSLGRGPGNTIYF.

The V gene is TRBV20-1, the J gene TRBJ2-5; 7 positions agree with TRBD1. The CDR3 totals 14 residues. Germline CDR1 is DFQATT and CDR2 is SNEGSKA (reference sequence). Here the CDR3 reads CIVTRQGEQETQYF. The DNA of the CDR3 is TGCATTGTGACGAGACAGGGAGAACAAGAGACCCAGTACTTC.

A remark on this clonotype: Compared with germline, one end of the junction differs, possibly owing to a read error. The chain is built from TRBV4-2 and TRBJ1-1; D is perhaps TRBD1 (5 bases). CDR1 and CDR2 from the germline V gene are LGHNA and YNFKEQ. This CDR3 has 14 residues. The CDR3 here is CANSQGRETTNAFF. In nucleotides, the CDR3 is TGTGCCAACAGCCAGGGACGGGAAACAACTAATGCTTTCTTT.

With regard to this clonotype: Compared with germline, one end of the junction differs, possibly owing to a read error. This chain joins TRBV6-1 and TRBJ2-7; perhaps D is TRBD1 or TRBD2 (6 bases each). CDR1 is MNHNS, CDR2 SASEGT, per germline. The CDR3 totals 15 residues. The DNA of the CDR3 is TGTGCCAGCAGACGCAACTGGTGGGGGGCCTACGAGCGGTACTTC. Translated: CASRRNWWGAYERYF.

This clonotype was picked up many times. V and J are TRBV11-1 and TRBJ2-1, with 7 bases fitting TRBD1. Germline trimming cut 2 bases from V and 8 bases from J; bases unmatched to any gene: 6. The CDR3 is 14 amino acids. Germline CDR1 and CDR2: SGHAT and FQDESV (reference sequence). CDR3 region: CASSLRGGRYEQFF. DNA for the CDR3: TGTGCCAGCAGCTTAAGAGGGGGCCGGTATGAGCAGTTCTTC. Looking up the rest from reference TRBV11-1 and TRBJ2-1 gives the full variable domain: EAEVAQSPRYKITEKSQAVAFWCDPISGHATLYWYRQILGQGPELLVQFQDESVVDDSQLPKDRFSAERLKGVDSTLKIQPAELGDSAMYLCASSLRGGRYEQFFGPGTRLTVL.

Concerning this clonotype itself: It may be a read error: a sequence one base away is much more abundant. Since no conserved phenylalanine or tryptophan closes the CDR3, a read error is the likely cause. The chain is built from TRBV6-5 and TRBJ2-7; D is possibly TRBD1 (5 bases). Trimming removed 6 bases from V and 1 base from J, with 19 bases in between. Germline CDR1 and CDR2: MNHEY and SVGAGI. CDR3 size: 16 residues. CDR3 loop: CASSLAASGSSYEQYL. The CDR3 DNA sequence: TGTGCCAGCAGCCTGGCCGCCTCAGGGTCATCCTACGAGCAGTACTTA.

Turning to this clonotype: An end of the junction differs from the germline gene, which may be a read error. The chain joins TRBV6-1 to TRBJ1-5, with D perhaps TRBD1 (5 bases). The germline V gene encodes CDR1 MNHNS and CDR2 SASEGT. CDR3 size: 15 residues. The CDR3: CASSLDTVGNQPQHF. As DNA, the CDR3 is TGTGCCAGCAGTTTGGACACGGTAGGGAATCAGCCCCAGCACTTT.

On this clonotype: One junction end disagrees with the germline gene, perhaps due to a read error. V and J are TRBV6-1 and TRBJ2-7; 14 bases agree with TRBD2. This CDR3 is built from 13 residues. CDR1 is MNHNS, CDR2 SASEGT, per germline. The CDR3 sequence: CAVRTSGGLEQCF. The CDR3 nucleotides are TGTGCCGTACGGACTAGCGGGGGGCTAGAGCAGTGCTTC.